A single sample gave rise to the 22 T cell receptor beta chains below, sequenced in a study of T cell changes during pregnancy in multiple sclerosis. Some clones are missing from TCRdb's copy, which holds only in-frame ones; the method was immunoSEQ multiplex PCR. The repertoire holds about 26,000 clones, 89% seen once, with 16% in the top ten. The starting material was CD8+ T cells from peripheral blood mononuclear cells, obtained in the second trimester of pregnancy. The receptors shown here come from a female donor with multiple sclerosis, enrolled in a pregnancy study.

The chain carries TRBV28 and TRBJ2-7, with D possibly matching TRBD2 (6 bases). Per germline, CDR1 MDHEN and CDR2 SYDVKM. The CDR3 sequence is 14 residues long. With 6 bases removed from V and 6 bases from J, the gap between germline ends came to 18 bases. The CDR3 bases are TGTGCCAGCAGCACCCCCCGGAGGGCCGGCGAGCAGTACTTC. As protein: CASSTPRRAGEQYF.

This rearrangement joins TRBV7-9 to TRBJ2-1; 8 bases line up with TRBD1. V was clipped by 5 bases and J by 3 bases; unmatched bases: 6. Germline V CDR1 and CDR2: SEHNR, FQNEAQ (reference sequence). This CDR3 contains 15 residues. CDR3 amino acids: CASSPRTGIYNEQFF. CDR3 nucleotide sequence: TGTGCCAGCAGCCCCCGGACAGGGATCTACAATGAGCAGTTCTTC.

The CDR3 spells CASSFISGSYEQYF. CDR3 nucleotides: TGTGCCAGCAGCTTCATTAGCGGGTCCTACGAGCAGTACTTC. The chain combines TRBV5-6 with TRBJ2-7; 7 positions agree with TRBD2. The CDR3 extends over 14 amino acids. Germline V gene sequence: CDR1 SGHDT, CDR2 YYEEEE. V gave up 2 bases and J gave up 1 base; unmatched junction bases: 3.

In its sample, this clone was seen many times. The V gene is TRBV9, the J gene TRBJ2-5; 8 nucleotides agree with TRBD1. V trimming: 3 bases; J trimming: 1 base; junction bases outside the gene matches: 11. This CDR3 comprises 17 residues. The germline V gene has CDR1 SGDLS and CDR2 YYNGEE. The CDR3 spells CASSGRSDRGGQETQYF. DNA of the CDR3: TGTGCCAGCAGCGGGAGGTCAGACAGGGGCGGCCAAGAGACCCAGTACTTC.

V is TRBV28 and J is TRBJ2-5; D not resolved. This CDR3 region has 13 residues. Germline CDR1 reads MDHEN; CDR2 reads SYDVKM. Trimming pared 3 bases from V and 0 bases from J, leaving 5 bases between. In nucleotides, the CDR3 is TGTGCCAGCAGTTTCCTGTACCAAGAGACCCAGTACTTC. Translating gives CASSFLYQETQYF.

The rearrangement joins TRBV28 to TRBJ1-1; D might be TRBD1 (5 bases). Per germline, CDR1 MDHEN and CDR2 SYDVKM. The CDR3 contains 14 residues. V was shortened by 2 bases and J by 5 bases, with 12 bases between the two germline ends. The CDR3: CASSLGAFKTEAFF. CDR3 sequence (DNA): TGTGCCAGCAGTTTAGGGGCTTTCAAAACTGAAGCTTTCTTT.

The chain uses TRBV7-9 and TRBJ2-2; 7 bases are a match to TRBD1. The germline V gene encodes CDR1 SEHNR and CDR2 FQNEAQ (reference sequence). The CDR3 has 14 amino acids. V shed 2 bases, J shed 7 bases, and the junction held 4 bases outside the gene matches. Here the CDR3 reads CASSLLTGVGELFF. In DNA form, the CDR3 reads TGTGCCAGCAGCTTATTAACAGGGGTCGGGGAGCTGTTTTTT.

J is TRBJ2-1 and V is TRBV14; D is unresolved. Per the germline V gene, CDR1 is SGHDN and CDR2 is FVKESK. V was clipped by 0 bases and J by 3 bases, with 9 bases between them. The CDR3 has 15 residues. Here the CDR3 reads CASSQDLAFYNEQFF. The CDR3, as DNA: TGTGCCAGCAGCCAAGACCTGGCATTCTACAATGAGCAGTTCTTC.

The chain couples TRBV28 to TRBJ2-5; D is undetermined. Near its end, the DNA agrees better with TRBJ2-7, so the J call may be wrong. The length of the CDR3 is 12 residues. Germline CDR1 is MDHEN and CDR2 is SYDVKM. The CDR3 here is CASSPPYYEQYF. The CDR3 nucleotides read TGTGCCAGCAGTCCCCCCTACTACGAGCAGTACTTC.

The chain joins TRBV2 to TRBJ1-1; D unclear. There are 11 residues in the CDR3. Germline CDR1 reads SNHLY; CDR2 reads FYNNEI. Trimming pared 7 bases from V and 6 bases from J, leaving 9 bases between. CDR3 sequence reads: CASMGVAEAFF. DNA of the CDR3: TGTGCCAGCATGGGCGTGGCTGAAGCTTTCTTT.

CDR3 nucleotide sequence: TGTGCCAGCTCTACCTATCGCTCTGGAAACACCATATATTTT. Residues: CASSTYRSGNTIYF. The rearrangement uses TRBV18 and TRBJ1-3; no firm D call. The CDR3 spans 14 residues. Germline CDR1 is KGHSH and CDR2 is LQKENI. Trimming removed 6 bases from V and 0 bases from J, with 9 bases in between.

This CDR3 reads CASSLDSGSYNEQFF. DNA for the CDR3: TGTGCCAGCAGCTTAGATAGCGGGAGTTACAATGAGCAGTTCTTC. The gene calls are TRBV7-6 and TRBJ2-1; 9 bases line up with TRBD2. J lost 4 bases, V lost 1 base, and 2 bases had no gene match. Germline values: CDR1 SGHVS, CDR2 FNYEAQ. The CDR3 extends over 15 amino acids.

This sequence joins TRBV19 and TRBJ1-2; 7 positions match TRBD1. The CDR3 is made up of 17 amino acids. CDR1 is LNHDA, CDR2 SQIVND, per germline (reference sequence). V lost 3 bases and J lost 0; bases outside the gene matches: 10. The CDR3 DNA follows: TGTGCCAGTAGTATGTATGAGTGGACAGGAGCTAACTATGGCTACACCTTC. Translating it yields CASSMYEWTGANYGYTF.

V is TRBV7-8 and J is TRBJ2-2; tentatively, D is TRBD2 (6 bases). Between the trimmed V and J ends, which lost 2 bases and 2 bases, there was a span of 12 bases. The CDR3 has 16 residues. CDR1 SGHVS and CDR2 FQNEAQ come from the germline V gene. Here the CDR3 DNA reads TGTGCCAGCAGCTTAAGACTAGTCGGTAACACCGGGGAGCTGTTTTTT. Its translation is CASSLRLVGNTGELFF.

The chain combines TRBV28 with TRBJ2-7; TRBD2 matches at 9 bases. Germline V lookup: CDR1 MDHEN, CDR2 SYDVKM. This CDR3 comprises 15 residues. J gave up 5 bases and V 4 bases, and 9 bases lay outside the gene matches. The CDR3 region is CASSSSAGGPNEQYF. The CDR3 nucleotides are TGTGCCAGCAGTTCCTCAGCGGGAGGCCCGAACGAGCAGTACTTC.

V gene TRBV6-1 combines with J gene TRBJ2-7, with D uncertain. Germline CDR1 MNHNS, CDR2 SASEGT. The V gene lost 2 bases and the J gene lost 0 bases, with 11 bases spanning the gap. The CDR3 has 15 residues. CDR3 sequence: CASSEISVSSYEQYF. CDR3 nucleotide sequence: TGTGCCAGCAGTGAAATAAGCGTCAGCTCCTACGAGCAGTACTTC.

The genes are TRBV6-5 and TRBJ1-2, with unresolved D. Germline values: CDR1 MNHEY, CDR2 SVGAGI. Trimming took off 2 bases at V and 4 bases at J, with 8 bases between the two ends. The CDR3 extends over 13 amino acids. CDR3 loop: CASSYEGTYGYTF. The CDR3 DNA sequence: TGTGCCAGCAGTTACGAGGGAACCTATGGCTACACCTTC.

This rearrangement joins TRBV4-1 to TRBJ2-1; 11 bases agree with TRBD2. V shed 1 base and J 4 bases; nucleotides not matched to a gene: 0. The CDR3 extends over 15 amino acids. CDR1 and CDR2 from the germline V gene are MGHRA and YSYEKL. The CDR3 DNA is TGCGCCAGCAGCCAAGTAGCGGGAGGGTACAATGAGCAGTTCTTC. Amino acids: CASSQVAGGYNEQFF.

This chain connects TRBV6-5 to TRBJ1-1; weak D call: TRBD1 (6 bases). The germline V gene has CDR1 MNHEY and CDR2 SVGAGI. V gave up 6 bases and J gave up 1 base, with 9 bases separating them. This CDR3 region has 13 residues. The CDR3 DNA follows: TGTGCCAGCAGCCCGACAGGGAACACTGAAGCTTTCTTT. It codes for CASSPTGNTEAFF.

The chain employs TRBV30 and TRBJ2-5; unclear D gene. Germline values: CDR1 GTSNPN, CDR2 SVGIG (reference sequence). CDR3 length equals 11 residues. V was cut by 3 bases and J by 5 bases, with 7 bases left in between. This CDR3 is CAWSDEETQYF. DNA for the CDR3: TGTGCCTGGAGCGATGAGGAGACCCAGTACTTC. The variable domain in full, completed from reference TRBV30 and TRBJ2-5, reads SQTIHQWPATLVQPVGSPLSLECTVEGTSNPNLYWYRQAAGRGLQLLFYSVGIGQISSEVPQNLSASRPQDRQFILSSKKLLLSDSGFYLCAWSDEETQYFGPGTRLLVL.

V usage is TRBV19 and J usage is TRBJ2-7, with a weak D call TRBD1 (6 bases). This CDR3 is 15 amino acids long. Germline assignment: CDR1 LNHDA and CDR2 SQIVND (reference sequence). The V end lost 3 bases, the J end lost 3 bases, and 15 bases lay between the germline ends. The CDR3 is CASSMTLDSFYEQYF. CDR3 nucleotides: TGTGCCAGTAGTATGACATTGGACAGCTTCTACGAGCAGTACTTC.

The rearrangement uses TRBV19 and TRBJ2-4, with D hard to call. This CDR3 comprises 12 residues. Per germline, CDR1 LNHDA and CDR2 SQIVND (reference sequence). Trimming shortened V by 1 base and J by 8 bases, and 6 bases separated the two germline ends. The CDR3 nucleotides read TGTGCCAGTAGTATAGGTACGGACATTCAGTACTTC. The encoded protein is CASSIGTDIQYF.